This T cell receptor (beta chain) was sequenced in a study of cytomegalovirus exposure and HLA in healthy donors. Comments on this clone: What it binds is unknown.

The CDR3 spans 14 residues. V shed 6 bases, J shed 2 bases, and the junction held 4 bases outside the gene matches. CDR1 is SEHNR and CDR2 is FQNEAQ in the germline V gene (reference sequence). Study-level results: With DRB1 most and HLA-C fewest, TCR association rates differed between HLA loci in a later analysis. Some TCR beta chains (around 180 of them) were listed as cytomegalovirus-associated.

The PCR employed 60 Vbeta primers together with 13 Jbeta primers. In the source study's methods: In a later analysis, of around 80 million unique beta chains, roughly 9.9 million appeared in at least two donors. Assay used: immunoSEQ multiplex PCR; TCRdb lists only in-frame clones, some missing. D and trimming were read from the DNA, whereas the V and J calls and clone size are those reported in that table. The profile covers some 100,000 clones, with over 65% appearing a single time and more than 9% taken by the ten largest. This sequence originates from a woman between 45 and 60 years old in good health and CMV-seropositive. V is TRBV7-9 and J is TRBJ2-1; 7 bases fit TRBD2. The sample taken for sequencing was PBMCs. This chain's CDR3 is CASSLSGTYNEQFF. CDR3 coding DNA: TGTGCCAGCAGTCTAAGCGGGACCTACAATGAGCAGTTCTTC. Full variable domain (rest looked up from reference TRBV7-9 and TRBJ2-1): DTGVSQNPRHKITKRGQNVTFRCDPISEHNRLYWYRQTLGQGPEFLTYFQNEAQLEKSRLLSDRFSAERPKGSFSTLEIQRTEQGDSAMYLCASSLSGTYNEQFFGPGTRLTVL.